A selection of T cell receptor beta chains follows, all from one sample in a study of T cells expressing NK-cell markers. One entry per CDR3 protein, without DNA, is what TCRdb gives after re-calling the 5' RACE reads. The listing contains 550,000 or so distinct CDR3 sequences. The sequenced sample was blood T cells: a sorted CD56 or NKG2C T cell subset, CD4+ or CD8+ T cells, or bulk PBMC T cells (not recorded which). The origin of the receptors is a man aged 18 to 29 in good health. Each CDR3 is given with its conserved first and last residue. Each record gives: J gene, V gene, CDR3 protein.

j_call: TRBJ1-4; v_call: TRBV9; cdr3_aa: CASSVGSRMAGNEKLFF
j_call: TRBJ2-1; v_call: TRBV24-1; cdr3_aa: CATSLGEAYNEQFF
j_call: TRBJ2-5; v_call: TRBV2; cdr3_aa: CASVGGQETQYF
j_call: TRBJ1-1; v_call: TRBV5-5; cdr3_aa: CASTLEPQGEAFF
j_call: TRBJ2-5; v_call: TRBV29-1; cdr3_aa: CSVRGTSGQETQYF
j_call: TRBJ1-2; v_call: TRBV7-2; cdr3_aa: CASSLGGGPYGYTF
j_call: TRBJ2-7; v_call: TRBV29-1; cdr3_aa: CSVEEKLAGVYEQYF
j_call: TRBJ2-7; v_call: TRBV20-1; cdr3_aa: CSARLAVLSYEQYF
j_call: TRBJ1-1; v_call: TRBV7-2; cdr3_aa: CASSLYAGSTEAFF
j_call: TRBJ2-1; v_call: TRBV20-1; cdr3_aa: CSAPLAGGQFF
j_call: TRBJ2-7; v_call: TRBV12-3/TRBV12-4; cdr3_aa: CASSHTGSRYEQYF
j_call: TRBJ2-1; v_call: TRBV7-2; cdr3_aa: CASSLLDFGGGNEQFF
j_call: TRBJ2-5; v_call: TRBV20-1; cdr3_aa: CSAGRNQETQYF
j_call: TRBJ2-1; v_call: TRBV12-3/TRBV12-4; cdr3_aa: CASSFAWGGRAGNEQFF
j_call: TRBJ1-5; v_call: TRBV12-3/TRBV12-4; cdr3_aa: CASSLAGQGENQPQHF
j_call: TRBJ2-7; v_call: TRBV29-1; cdr3_aa: CSVVGPREQYF
j_call: TRBJ2-5; v_call: TRBV20-1; cdr3_aa: CSAEPRGVYQETQYF
j_call: TRBJ2-5; v_call: TRBV7-9; cdr3_aa: CASSRGSQETQYF
j_call: TRBJ2-3; v_call: TRBV5-1; cdr3_aa: CASSYQTGTDTQYF
j_call: TRBJ1-5; v_call: TRBV20-1; cdr3_aa: CSARDLGGLLAQPQHF
j_call: TRBJ1-6; v_call: TRBV20-1; cdr3_aa: CSASRGYNSPLHF
j_call: TRBJ2-1; v_call: TRBV15; cdr3_aa: CATSRDSGRPSYNEQFF
j_call: TRBJ2-1; v_call: TRBV24-1; cdr3_aa: CATSDSPGLADYNEQFF
j_call: TRBJ2-1; v_call: TRBV4-2; cdr3_aa: CASSQIIAGGPYNEQFF
j_call: TRBJ2-1; v_call: TRBV7-2; cdr3_aa: CASSLVTGTGFNNEQFF
j_call: TRBJ2-1; v_call: TRBV5-1; cdr3_aa: CASSLGSEQFF
j_call: TRBJ2-2; v_call: TRBV12-3/TRBV12-4; cdr3_aa: CASNPGTSGSSGTGELFF
j_call: TRBJ2-3; v_call: TRBV10-1; cdr3_aa: CASSGLAVDTQYF
j_call: TRBJ2-1; v_call: TRBV5-1; cdr3_aa: CASSLAGAQPYNEQFF